The 25 T cell receptor beta chains reported below all come from one sample, sequenced in a study of blood T cell repertoires in COVID-19. Sequencing was performed with immunoSEQ multiplex PCR; in TCRdb, only in-frame clones are kept and a portion is missing. The table includes 110,000 or so clones, 80% to 90% detected once. Material for sequencing was peripheral blood. The receptor set was obtained from a woman aged 45-65 years with acute or convalescent COVID-19.

This rearrangement joins TRBV5-5 to TRBJ2-2; weak D call: TRBD2 (6 bases). The V end was cut by 3 bases, the J end by 4 bases, with 19 bases between. This CDR3 is 17 amino acids long. In germline, CDR1 is SGHKS, CDR2 YYEKEE (reference sequence). The CDR3 DNA is TGTGCCAGCAGCTGGGGGACGGGAACTAGCACCACCGGGGAGCTGTTTTTT. Translation gives CASSWGTGTSTTGELFF.

J is TRBJ2-1 and V is TRBV5-1, with a weak D call TRBD2 (6 bases). Germline V gives CDR1 SGHRS, CDR2 YFSETQ. The CDR3 consists of 15 residues. Trimming pared 1 base from V and 3 bases from J, leaving 11 bases between. This CDR3 is CASSLTGGIYNEQFF. CDR3 sequence (DNA): TGCGCCAGCAGCTTGACAGGAGGGATCTACAATGAGCAGTTCTTC.

This CDR3 reads CASSLENSYSNQPQHF. The CDR3 coding sequence is TGCGCCAGCAGCTTGGAGAACAGCTATAGCAATCAGCCCCAGCATTTT. The chain uses TRBV5-1 and TRBJ1-5; the D is unclear. V was shortened by 0 bases and J by 0 bases, with 10 bases between the two germline ends. From germline, CDR1 is SGHRS and CDR2 YFSETQ. The CDR3 length is 16 residues.

This clone is a singleton in its sample. The chain joins TRBV6-1 to TRBJ1-3; 8 nucleotides agree with TRBD1. CDR3 length equals 14 residues. From germline, CDR1 is MNHNS and CDR2 SASEGT. Trimming removed 3 bases from V and 4 bases from J; junction bases left unmatched: 2. The DNA of the CDR3 is TGTGCCAGCAGTGACAGGGGGCAAGGAAACACCATATATTTT. Translation gives CASSDRGQGNTIYF.

CDR3 DNA sequence: TGTGCCAGCAGCTTAGACACAGGGCTTACTCTCTACGAGCAGTACTTC. Protein sequence: CASSLDTGLTLYEQYF. The chain couples TRBV11-3 to TRBJ2-7; D perhaps matches TRBD1 (6 bases). V was shortened by 0 bases and J by 3 bases, with 15 bases between the two germline ends. CDR3 length: 16 amino acids. In germline, CDR1 is SGHNT, CDR2 YENEEA. Full variable domain (outside the CDR3, taken from reference TRBV11-3 and TRBJ2-7): EAGVVQSPRYKIIEKKQPVAFWCNPISGHNTLYWYLQNLGQGPELLIRYENEEAVDDSQLPKDRFSAERLKGVDSTLKIQPAELGDSAVYLCASSLDTGLTLYEQYFGPGTRLTVT.

The gene calls are TRBV30 and TRBJ1-2; 8 positions match TRBD1. The CDR3 consists of 12 residues. The germline CDR1 and CDR2 sequences are GTSNPN and SVGIG (reference sequence). V lost 2 bases, J lost 8 bases, and 4 bases stayed unmatched. In nucleotides, the CDR3 is TGTGCCTGGAGTCGACAGGGGATAGGCTACACCTTC. Encoded protein: CAWSRQGIGYTF.

This sequence joins TRBV19 and TRBJ2-7, with D unresolved. From germline, CDR1 is LNHDA and CDR2 SQIVND (reference sequence). The CDR3 consists of 15 residues. V lost 4 bases and J lost 2, with 15 bases in between. CDR3 sequence (DNA): TGTGCCAGTAGTAAGAAAGGAACAGCAGCCTACGAGCAGTACTTC. It is translated as CASSKKGTAAYEQYF.

The V call is TRBV19, the J call TRBJ2-3, with D possibly matching TRBD2 (5 bases). The V gene lost 5 bases and the J gene lost 4 bases, with 25 bases spanning the gap. Germline-derived CDR1 and CDR2 are LNHDA and SQIVND (reference sequence). The CDR3 covers 18 residues. CDR3 in DNA: TGTGCCAGTAGTGCCGAGTCCCTGCGTGAGGGTCCCCCAGATACGCAGTATTTT. Protein: CASSAESLREGPPDTQYF.

This chain uses TRBV11-2 with TRBJ1-2; tentatively, D is TRBD1 (5 bases). The CDR3 runs to 13 residues. Germline CDR1 is SGHAT and CDR2 is FQNNGV. The V end was cut by 0 bases, the J end by 7 bases, with 9 bases between. In nucleotides, the CDR3 is TGTGCCAGCAGCTTAGACAGGGAACGTGGCTACACCTTC. Translated, it gives CASSLDRERGYTF.

This sequence joins TRBV12-5 and TRBJ2-5; D is uncertain. The CDR3 totals 12 residues. CDR1 and CDR2 from the germline V gene are LGHNT and FRNRAP. Trimming took 6 bases from V and 5 from J, leaving 10 bases between them. The CDR3 DNA follows: TGTGCTAGTGGACCCTACGGGGAGACCCAGTACTTC. Amino acids: CASGPYGETQYF.

The CDR3 DNA reads TGTGCCAGCAGTGACAGTTTCAATCAGCCCCAGCATTTT. As protein: CASSDSFNQPQHF. The gene calls are TRBV6-1 and TRBJ1-5; D gene unclear. Germline loops: CDR1 MNHNS, CDR2 SASEGT. The germline V and J ends were trimmed by 3 bases and 3 bases, with 6 bases remaining between them. This CDR3 is built from 13 residues.

The chain is built from TRBV27 and TRBJ2-1; 8 positions match TRBD2. The germline V gene has CDR1 MNHEY and CDR2 SMNVEV (reference sequence). The CDR3 runs to 13 residues. Losses at the gene ends were 8 bases for V and 6 bases for J; bases not matched to a gene: 6. The CDR3 reads CASLGLASNEQFF. Written as DNA, the CDR3 is TGTGCCAGCTTAGGACTAGCTTCCAATGAGCAGTTCTTC.

V and J are TRBV3-1 (or the pseudogene TRBV3-2) and TRBJ1-2, with 11 positions matching TRBD1. The germline V gene has CDR1 LGHDT and CDR2 YNNKEL (reference sequence). This CDR3 region has 18 residues. V trimming: 1 base; J trimming: 0 bases; junction bases outside the gene matches: 7. The CDR3 protein is CASSQVRTGGLSNYGYTF. Here the CDR3 DNA reads TGTGCCAGCAGCCAAGTTAGGACAGGGGGCCTTTCTAACTATGGCTACACCTTC.

The V gene is TRBV6-4, the J gene TRBJ2-1; TRBD2 might be the D (6 bases). V dropped 0 bases and J dropped 7 bases, with 13 bases sitting between them. Germline V lookup: CDR1 MRHNA, CDR2 SNTAGT. The CDR3 sequence is 15 residues long. The CDR3 protein is CASSDSGGTSNEQFF. The CDR3 nucleotides read TGTGCCAGCAGTGACTCGGGGGGAACTTCTAATGAGCAGTTCTTC.

V gene TRBV3-1 (or the pseudogene TRBV3-2) combines with J gene TRBJ2-2; tentative D call: TRBD1 (5 bases). V lost 1 base and J 2 bases, leaving 11 bases between the germline ends. Germline V gene data show CDR1 as LGHDT and CDR2 as YNNKEL (reference sequence). CDR3 length: 16 amino acids. CDR3 sequence: CASSQGTLQNTGELFF. In DNA form, the CDR3 reads TGTGCCAGCAGCCAAGGGACACTTCAAAACACCGGGGAGCTGTTTTTT.

The chain uses TRBV19 and TRBJ2-3; D call uncertain. This CDR3 has 13 residues. Germline loops: CDR1 LNHDA, CDR2 SQIVND (reference sequence). Trimming took 6 bases from V and 5 from J, leaving 12 bases between them. The CDR3, as DNA: TGTGCCAGTAGCCACCTAGGTAGAGATACGCAGTATTTT. Translating gives CASSHLGRDTQYF.

This clone was counted once. The rearrangement links TRBV7-8 to TRBJ2-2; D is undetermined. The germline CDR1 and CDR2 sequences are SGHVS and FQNEAQ. CDR3 length: 16 residues. The V end was cut by 2 bases, the J end by 2 bases, with 12 bases between. As DNA, the CDR3 is TGTGCCAGCAGCTTATCTCCGGCAGGCAACACCGGGGAGCTGTTTTTT. It specifies CASSLSPAGNTGELFF.

The J gene is TRBJ2-1, the V gene TRBV11-2; 8 bases are a match to TRBD2. Germline-derived CDR1 and CDR2 are SGHAT and FQNNGV. The CDR3 contains 14 residues. The V segment lost 2 bases and the J segment 8 bases; nucleotides outside the gene matches: 5. This chain's CDR3 is CASSLRTSLYEQFF. The CDR3 DNA is TGTGCCAGCAGCTTACGGACTAGCCTGTATGAGCAGTTCTTC.

The rearrangement uses TRBV29-1 and TRBJ1-3; 7 bases match TRBD1. CDR1 is SQVTM, CDR2 ANQGSEA, per germline. Trimming took 6 bases from V and 6 from J; bases not matched to a gene: 14. The CDR3 runs to 15 residues. CDR3: CSVAKNVDRVNTIYF. The CDR3 DNA follows: TGCAGCGTAGCAAAAAACGTTGACAGGGTAAACACCATATATTTT.

This chain connects TRBV7-2 to TRBJ1-1, with D tentatively TRBD1 (6 bases). The germline V gene has CDR1 SGHTA and CDR2 FQGNSA. Trimming stripped 4 bases from V and 4 bases from J, with 10 bases between. The CDR3 spans 13 residues. The CDR3 DNA reads TGTGCCAGCAGCTCACAGGGATTCACTGAAGCTTTCTTT. It encodes CASSSQGFTEAFF. The whole variable domain, remainder taken from reference TRBV7-2 and TRBJ1-1, is GAGVSQSPSNKVTEKGKDVELRCDPISGHTALYWYRQSLGQGLEFLIYFQGNSAPDKSGLPSDRFSAERTGGSVSTLTIQRTQQEDSAVYLCASSSQGFTEAFFGQGTRLTVV.

The V gene is TRBV21-1, the J gene TRBJ2-1; the table calls TRBD2, which could not be checked here. TRBV21-1 is reported as a pseudogene. This CDR3 is 16 amino acids long. The CDR3: CASSKRTSGGYNEQFF. In DNA, the CDR3 is TGTGCCAGCAGCAAACGGACTAGCGGGGGCTACAATGAGCAGTTCTTC.

The CDR3 here is CASSPGTYTDTQYF. As DNA, the CDR3 is TGTGCCAGCTCACCCGGTACCTACACAGATACGCAGTATTTT. The V and J genes are TRBV18 and TRBJ2-3; D is uncertain. This CDR3 is 14 amino acids long. Germline CDR1 is KGHSH and CDR2 is LQKENI. Trimming removed 3 bases at V and 2 bases at J, with 9 bases between.

This rearrangement joins TRBV6-5 to TRBJ2-5; maybe TRBD1 (6 bases). Germline CDR1 MNHEY, CDR2 SVGAGI. This CDR3 contains 14 residues. Between the trimmed V and J ends, which lost 6 bases and 2 bases, there was a span of 13 bases. CDR3 protein: CASRPYDRQETQYF. CDR3 nucleotides: TGTGCCAGCAGACCCTATGACAGGCAAGAGACCCAGTACTTC.

The chain uses TRBV25-1 and TRBJ2-1, with a tentative D call TRBD1 (5 bases). The CDR3 totals 16 residues. Deletions cut 3 bases from V and 0 bases from J, with 12 bases between. Germline CDR1 and CDR2: MGHDK and SYGVNS. The CDR3: CASSDHRWSSYNEQFF. CDR3 DNA: TGTGCCAGCAGTGACCACAGGTGGAGCTCCTACAATGAGCAGTTCTTC.

The rearrangement joins TRBV2 to TRBJ2-7; 10 positions agree with TRBD2. The CDR3 has 14 residues. Trimming cost V 7 bases and J 0 bases; bases outside gene matches: 3. Germline V lookup: CDR1 SNHLY, CDR2 FYNNEI. DNA for the CDR3: TGTGCCAGCACCCGGACTAGCGGCTCCTACGAGCAGTACTTC. This codes for CASTRTSGSYEQYF.